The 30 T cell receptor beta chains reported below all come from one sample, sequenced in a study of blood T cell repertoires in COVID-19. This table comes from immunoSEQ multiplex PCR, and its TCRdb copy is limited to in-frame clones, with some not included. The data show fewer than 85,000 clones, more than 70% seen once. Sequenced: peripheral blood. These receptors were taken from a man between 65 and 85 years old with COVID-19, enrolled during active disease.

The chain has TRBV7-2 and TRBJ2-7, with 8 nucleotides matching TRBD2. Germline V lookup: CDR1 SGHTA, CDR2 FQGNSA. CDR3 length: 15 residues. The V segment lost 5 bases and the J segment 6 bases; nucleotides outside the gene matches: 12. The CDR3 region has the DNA TGTGCCAGCAGCCGCCCTGAGATTAGCGGGACCGAGCAGTACTTC. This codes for CASSRPEISGTEQYF.

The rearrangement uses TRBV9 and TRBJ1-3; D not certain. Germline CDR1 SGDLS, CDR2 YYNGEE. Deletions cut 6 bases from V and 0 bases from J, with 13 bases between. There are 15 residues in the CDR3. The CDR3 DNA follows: TGTGCCAGCACCCCGAGGGCTGACTCTGGAAACACCATATATTTT. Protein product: CASTPRADSGNTIYF.

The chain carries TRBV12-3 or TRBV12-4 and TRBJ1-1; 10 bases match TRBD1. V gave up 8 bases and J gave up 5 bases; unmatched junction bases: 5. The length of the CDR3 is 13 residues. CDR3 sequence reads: CASFRDRGTEAFF. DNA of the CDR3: TGTGCCAGCTTTAGGGACAGGGGAACTGAAGCTTTCTTT.

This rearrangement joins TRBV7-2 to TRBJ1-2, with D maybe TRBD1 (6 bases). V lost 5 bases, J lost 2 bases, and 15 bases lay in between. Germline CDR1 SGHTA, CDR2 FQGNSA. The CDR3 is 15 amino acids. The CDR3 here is CASSLVMGANYGYTF. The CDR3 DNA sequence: TGTGCCAGCAGCCTAGTCATGGGGGCCAACTATGGCTACACCTTC.

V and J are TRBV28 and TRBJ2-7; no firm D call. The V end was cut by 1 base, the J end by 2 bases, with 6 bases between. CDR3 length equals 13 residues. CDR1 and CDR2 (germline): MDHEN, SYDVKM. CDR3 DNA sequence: TGTGCCAGCAGTTTATCCTCGGCCTACGAGCAGTACTTC. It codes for CASSLSSAYEQYF.

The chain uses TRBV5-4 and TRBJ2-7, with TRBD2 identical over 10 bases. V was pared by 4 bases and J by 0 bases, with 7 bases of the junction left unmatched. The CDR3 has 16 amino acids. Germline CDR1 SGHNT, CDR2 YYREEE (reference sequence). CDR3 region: CASSPELAGSSYEQYF. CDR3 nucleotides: TGTGCCAGCAGCCCCGAACTAGCGGGAAGCTCCTACGAGCAGTACTTC.

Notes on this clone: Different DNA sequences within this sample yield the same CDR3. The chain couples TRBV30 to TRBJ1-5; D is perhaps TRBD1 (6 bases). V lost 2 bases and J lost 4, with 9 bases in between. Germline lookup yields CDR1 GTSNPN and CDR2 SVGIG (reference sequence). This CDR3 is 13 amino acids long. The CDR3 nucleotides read TGTGCCTGGAGTAGCAGGGGAAATCAGCCCCAGCATTTT. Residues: CAWSSRGNQPQHF.

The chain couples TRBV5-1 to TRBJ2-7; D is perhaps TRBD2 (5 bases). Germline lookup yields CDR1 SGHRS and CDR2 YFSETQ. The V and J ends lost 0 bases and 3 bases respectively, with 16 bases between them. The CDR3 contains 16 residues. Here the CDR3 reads CASSLGGTSGDYEQYF. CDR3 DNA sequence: TGCGCCAGCAGCTTGGGCGGTACTAGTGGGGACTACGAGCAGTACTTC.

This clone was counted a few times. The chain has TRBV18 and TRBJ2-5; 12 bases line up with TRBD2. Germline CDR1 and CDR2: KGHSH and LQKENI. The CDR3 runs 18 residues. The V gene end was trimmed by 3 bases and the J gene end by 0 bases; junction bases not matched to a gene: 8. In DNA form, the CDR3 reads TGTGCCAGCTCACCCCGAAGGCTAGCGGGAGGGTACCAAGAGACCCAGTACTTC. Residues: CASSPRRLAGGYQETQYF.

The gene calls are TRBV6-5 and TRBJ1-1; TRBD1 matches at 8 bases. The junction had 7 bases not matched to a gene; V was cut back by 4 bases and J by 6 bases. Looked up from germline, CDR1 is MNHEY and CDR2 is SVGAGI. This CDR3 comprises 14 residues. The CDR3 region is CASSSDRVVSEAFF. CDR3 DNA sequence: TGTGCCAGCAGTTCGGACAGGGTAGTATCTGAAGCTTTCTTT.

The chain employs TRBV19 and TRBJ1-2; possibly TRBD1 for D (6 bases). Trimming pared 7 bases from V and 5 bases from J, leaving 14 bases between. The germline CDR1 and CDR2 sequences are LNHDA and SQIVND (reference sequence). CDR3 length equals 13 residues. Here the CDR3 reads CASKRTEVYGYTF. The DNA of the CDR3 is TGTGCCAGTAAACGGACAGAGGTTTATGGCTACACCTTC.

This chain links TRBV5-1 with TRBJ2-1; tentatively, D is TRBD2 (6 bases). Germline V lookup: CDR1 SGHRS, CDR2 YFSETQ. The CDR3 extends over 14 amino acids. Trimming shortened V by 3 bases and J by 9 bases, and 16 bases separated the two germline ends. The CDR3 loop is CASSSGLPLVEQFF. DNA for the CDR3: TGCGCCAGCAGCTCAGGACTACCCCTCGTTGAGCAGTTCTTC.

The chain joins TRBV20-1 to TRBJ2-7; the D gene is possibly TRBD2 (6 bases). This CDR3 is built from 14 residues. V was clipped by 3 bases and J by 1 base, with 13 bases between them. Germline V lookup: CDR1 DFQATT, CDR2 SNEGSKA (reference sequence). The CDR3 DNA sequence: TGCAGTGCTAGTTGGACTACCCCTTCCTACGAGCAGTACTTC. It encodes CSASWTTPSYEQYF.

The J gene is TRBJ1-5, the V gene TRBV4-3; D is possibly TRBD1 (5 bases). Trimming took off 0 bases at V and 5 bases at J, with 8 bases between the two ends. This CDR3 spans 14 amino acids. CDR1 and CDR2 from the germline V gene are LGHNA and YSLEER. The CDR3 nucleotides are TGCGCCAGCAGCCAAGATAGGGGATATCAGCCCCAGCATTTT. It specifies CASSQDRGYQPQHF.

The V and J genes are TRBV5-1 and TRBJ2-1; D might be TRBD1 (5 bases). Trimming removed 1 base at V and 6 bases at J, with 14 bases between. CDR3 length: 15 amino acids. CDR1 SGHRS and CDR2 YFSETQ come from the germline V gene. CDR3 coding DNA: TGCGCCAGCAGCTTGACCAGGGAAGTAGGCAATGAGCAGTTCTTC. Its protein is CASSLTREVGNEQFF.

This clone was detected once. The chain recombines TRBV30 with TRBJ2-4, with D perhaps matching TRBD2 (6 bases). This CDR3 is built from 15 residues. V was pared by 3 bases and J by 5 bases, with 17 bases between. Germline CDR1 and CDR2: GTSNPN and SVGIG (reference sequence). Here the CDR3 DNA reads TGTGCCTGGAGAGGATTGGGAGGCTCCGAAAACATTCAGTACTTC. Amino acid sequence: CAWRGLGGSENIQYF.

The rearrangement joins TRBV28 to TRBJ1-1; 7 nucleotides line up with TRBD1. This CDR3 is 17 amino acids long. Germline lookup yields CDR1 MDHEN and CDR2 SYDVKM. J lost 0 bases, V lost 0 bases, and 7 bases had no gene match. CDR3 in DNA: TGTGCCAGCAGTTTATGGGGACAGAACGACCTGAACACTGAAGCTTTCTTT. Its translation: CASSLWGQNDLNTEAFF. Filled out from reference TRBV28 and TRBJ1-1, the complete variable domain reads DVKVTQSSRYLVKRTGEKVFLECVQDMDHENMFWYRQDPGLGLRLIYFSYDVKMKEKGDIPEGYSVSREKKERFSLILESASTNQTSMYLCASSLWGQNDLNTEAFFGQGTRLTVV.

The CDR3 region is CASSRRAQGPFSGNTIYF. The CDR3 region has the DNA TGTGCCAGCAGCCGTCGCGCTCAGGGTCCCTTCTCTGGAAACACCATATATTTT. This chain uses TRBV7-2 with TRBJ1-3; the D gene is possibly TRBD1 (5 bases). CDR3 size: 18 residues. Between the trimmed V and J ends, which lost 5 bases and 0 bases, there was a span of 20 bases. Germline V gives CDR1 SGHTA, CDR2 FQGNSA.

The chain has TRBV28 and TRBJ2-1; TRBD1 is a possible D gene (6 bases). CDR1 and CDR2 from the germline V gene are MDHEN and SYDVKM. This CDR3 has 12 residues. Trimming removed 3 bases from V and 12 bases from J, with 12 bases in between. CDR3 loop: CASSLTSDRQFF. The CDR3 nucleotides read TGTGCCAGCAGTTTGACGTCGGACAGGCAGTTCTTC.

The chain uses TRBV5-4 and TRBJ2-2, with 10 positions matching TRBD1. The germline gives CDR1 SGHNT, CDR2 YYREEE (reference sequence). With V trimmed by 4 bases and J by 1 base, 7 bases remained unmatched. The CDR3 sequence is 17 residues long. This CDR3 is CASSTDRGIENTGELFF. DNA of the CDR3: TGTGCCAGCAGCACGGACAGGGGGATTGAGAACACCGGGGAGCTGTTTTTT.

CDR3 region: CASSLQTGKNTEAFF. The CDR3 DNA sequence: TGTGCCAGCTCACTTCAGACAGGAAAGAACACTGAAGCTTTCTTT. The chain is built from TRBV18 and TRBJ1-1, with D possibly being TRBD1 (6 bases). Germline CDR1 KGHSH, CDR2 LQKENI. CDR3 length: 15 residues. The V and J ends lost 4 bases and 1 base respectively, with 13 bases between them. The complete variable domain, with remaining parts taken from reference TRBV18 and TRBJ1-1, reads NAGVMQNPRHLVRRRGQEARLRCSPMKGHSHVYWYRQLPEEGLKFMVYLQKENIIDESGMPKERFSAEFPKEGPSILRIQQVVRGDSAAYFCASSLQTGKNTEAFFGQGTRLTVV.

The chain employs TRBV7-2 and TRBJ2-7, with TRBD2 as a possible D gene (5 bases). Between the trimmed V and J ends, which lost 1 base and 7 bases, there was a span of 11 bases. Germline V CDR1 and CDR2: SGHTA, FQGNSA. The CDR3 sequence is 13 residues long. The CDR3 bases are TGTGCCAGCAGCTTAGAGCCTAGCTGGGAGCAGTACTTC. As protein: CASSLEPSWEQYF.

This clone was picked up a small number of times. The CDR3 DNA is TGTGCCTGCCCTAGGTGGCGGGATATGGGGGAGCAGTACTTC. Its protein is CACPRWRDMGEQYF. V gene TRBV11-3 combines with J gene TRBJ2-7, with D perhaps TRBD2 (6 bases). With 11 bases removed from V and 7 bases from J, the gap between germline ends came to 24 bases. Per the germline V gene, CDR1 is SGHNT and CDR2 is YENEEA. This CDR3 has 14 amino acids. Full variable domain (rest looked up from reference TRBV11-3 and TRBJ2-7): EAGVVQSPRYKIIEKKQPVAFWCNPISGHNTLYWYLQNLGQGPELLIRYENEEAVDDSQLPKDRFSAERLKGVDSTLKIQPAELGDSAVYLCACPRWRDMGEQYFGPGTRLTVT.

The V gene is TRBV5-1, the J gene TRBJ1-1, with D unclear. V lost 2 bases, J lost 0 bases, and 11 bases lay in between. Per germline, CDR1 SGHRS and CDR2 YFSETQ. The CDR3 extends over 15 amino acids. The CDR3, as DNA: TGCGCCAGCAGCTTTGGTCAGGCCATGAACACTGAAGCTTTCTTT. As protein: CASSFGQAMNTEAFF. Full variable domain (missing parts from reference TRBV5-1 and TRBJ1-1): KAGVTQTPRYLIKTRGQQVTLSCSPISGHRSVSWYQQTPGQGLQFLFEYFSETQRNKGNFPGRFSGRQFSNSRSEMNVSTLELGDSALYLCASSFGQAMNTEAFFGQGTRLTVV.

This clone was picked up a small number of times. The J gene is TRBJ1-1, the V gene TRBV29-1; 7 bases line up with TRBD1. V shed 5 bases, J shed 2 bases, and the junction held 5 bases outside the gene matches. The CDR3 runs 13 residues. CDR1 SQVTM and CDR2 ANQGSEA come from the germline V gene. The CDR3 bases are TGCAGCGTTTCGGGACAGAGTAACACTGAAGCTTTCTTT. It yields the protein CSVSGQSNTEAFF.

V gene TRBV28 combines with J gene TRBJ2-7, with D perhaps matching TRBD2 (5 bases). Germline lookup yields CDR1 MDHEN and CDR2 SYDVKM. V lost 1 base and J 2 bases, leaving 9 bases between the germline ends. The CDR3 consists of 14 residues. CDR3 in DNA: TGTGCCAGCAGTTTATTAGCGCCCCCCTACGAGCAGTACTTC. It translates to CASSLLAPPYEQYF.

CDR3 nucleotides: TGTGCCAGCAGTGGGCCCAAAACGGTGACGAACACTGAAGCTTTCTTT. Amino acid sequence: CASSGPKTVTNTEAFF. This chain uses TRBV28 with TRBJ1-1; D remains unclear. The V gene's germline CDR1 is MDHEN and CDR2 SYDVKM. The V end lost 5 bases, the J end lost 1 base, and 17 bases lay between the germline ends. The CDR3 is made up of 16 amino acids.

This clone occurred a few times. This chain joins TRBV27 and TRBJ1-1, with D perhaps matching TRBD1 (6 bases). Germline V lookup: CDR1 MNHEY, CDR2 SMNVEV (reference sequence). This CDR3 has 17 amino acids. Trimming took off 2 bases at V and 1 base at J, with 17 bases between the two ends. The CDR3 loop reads CASSLIWDKRRNTEAFF. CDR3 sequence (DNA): TGTGCCAGCAGTTTAATCTGGGACAAACGAAGGAACACTGAAGCTTTCTTT.

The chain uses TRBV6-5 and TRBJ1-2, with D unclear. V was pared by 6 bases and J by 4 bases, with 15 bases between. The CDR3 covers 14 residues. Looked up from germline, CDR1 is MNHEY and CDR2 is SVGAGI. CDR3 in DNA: TGTGCCAGCAGCCCGCCCGGGCGGGGCTATGGCTACACCTTC. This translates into CASSPPGRGYGYTF.

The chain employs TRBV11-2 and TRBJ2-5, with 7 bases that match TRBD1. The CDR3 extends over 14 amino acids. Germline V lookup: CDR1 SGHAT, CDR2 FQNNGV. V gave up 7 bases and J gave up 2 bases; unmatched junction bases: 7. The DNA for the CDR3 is TGTGCCAGCAACAACTGGGGACAGCAAGAGACCCAGTACTTC. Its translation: CASNNWGQQETQYF. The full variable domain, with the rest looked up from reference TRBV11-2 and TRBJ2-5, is EAGVAQSPRYKIIEKRQSVAFWCNPISGHATLYWYQQILGQGPKLLIQFQNNGVVDDSQLPKDRFSAERLKGVDSTLKIQPAKLEDSAVYLCASNNWGQQETQYFGPGTRLLVL.